This T cell receptor beta chain was recorded in a study of T cell repertoires in cytomegalovirus infection. Study in general: Both CMV infection and a matching HLA type were indicated by public TCR beta signatures.

This CDR3 is 14 amino acids long. Germline V gives CDR1 LGHDT, CDR2 YNNKEL (reference sequence). V was pared by 4 bases and J by 2 bases, with 12 bases between. TCRdb re-called the reads through MiXCR, storing one row per CDR3 protein. The sample records approximately 100,000 distinct CDR3 sequences, 20% to 30% being singletons. The chain carries TRBV3-1 and TRBJ2-7; a possible D gene is TRBD1 (5 bases). The sample was CD8+ T cells from PBMCs. This clonotype was obtained from a human donor in good health (CMV status not recorded). Some clones in this sample may be carry-over from other donors' samples. The DNA of the CDR3 is TGTGCCAGCAGCCCTGGGGCAGTGACCTACGAGCAGTACTTC. Amino acids: CASSPGAVTYEQYF.